These T cell receptor beta chains were read from a single sample in a study of T cells in localized non-small cell lung cancer. Assay: immunoSEQ multiplex PCR; the TCRdb copy retains only in-frame clones and omits some. The sample lists 45,000 to 60,000 clones, about four fifths occurring once. Source: peripheral blood, taken before any cancer treatment. The receptor set was obtained from a female donor over 55 with stage II squamous cell lung carcinoma. CDR3s include the opening cysteine and the closing phenylalanine or tryptophan. The order of the fields is CDR3 protein, CDR3 DNA, J gene, V gene, clone size, D gene. The D gene is left open where the match is weak. A clone size is listed for some rows: how often the clone was seen (once, few, many), or a class if it is expanded.

CASSLTGSEKLFF TGTGCCAGCTCGCTTACAGGGAGTGAAAAACTGTTTTTT TRBJ1-4 TRBV18 few NA
CASSEGWGGNGEQYF TGTGCCAGCAGTGAAGGTTGGGGGGGAAACGGCGAGCAGTACTTC TRBJ2-7 TRBV2 NA TRBD2
CASSSRGLSRTEAFF TGTGCCAGTAGTAGCAGGGGGCTATCGCGGACTGAAGCTTTCTTT TRBJ1-1 TRBV19 few TRBD1
CASSYGGQAHEQYF TGTGCCAGCAGTTATGGGGGACAGGCCCACGAGCAGTACTTC TRBJ2-7 TRBV6-6 NA TRBD1
CASRFDRGRTDTQYF TGTGCCAGCAGGTTCGACAGGGGCAGGACAGATACGCAGTATTTT TRBJ2-3 TRBV6-5 NA TRBD1
CASSLFGGGTTDTQYF TGCGCCAGCAGCTTGTTTGGAGGGGGCACAACAGATACGCAGTATTTT TRBJ2-3 TRBV5-1 NA NA
CASSGTGVWEKLFF TGTGCCAGCAGCGGGACAGGGGTCTGGGAAAAACTGTTTTTT TRBJ1-4 TRBV6-1 once TRBD1
CASSQENPDSNQPQHF TGTGCCAGCAGCCAAGAGAACCCCGATAGCAATCAGCCCCAGCATTTT TRBJ1-5 TRBV4-2 many NA
CASSLDGALSDTQYF TGCGCCAGCAGCTTGGACGGGGCCCTATCAGATACGCAGTATTTT TRBJ2-3 TRBV5-1 NA NA
CASSLGVQETQYF TGTGCCAGCAGTTTAGGAGTCCAAGAGACCCAGTACTTC TRBJ2-5 TRBV6-6 NA NA
CASSIQGDEQFF TGTGCCAGCAGCATTCAGGGCGATGAGCAGTTCTTC TRBJ2-1 TRBV7-8 once NA
CASREGQPNEKLFF TGCGCCAGCAGGGAGGGACAGCCTAATGAAAAACTGTTTTTT TRBJ1-4 TRBV5-1 few TRBD1
CASSVLTGVDGYTF TGTGCCAGCAGCGTCCTCACAGGGGTGGATGGCTACACCTTC TRBJ1-2 TRBV9 NA TRBD1
CASSLQGYTEAFF TGTGCCAGCAGCTTACAGGGATACACTGAAGCTTTCTTT TRBJ1-1 TRBV7-3 NA NA
CASSVTSGGAANEQFF TGTGCCAGCAGTGTCACTAGCGGGGGGGCCGCGAATGAGCAGTTCTTC TRBJ2-1 TRBV27 NA TRBD2
CSVDPRRGYGYTF TGCAGCGTTGATCCCCGCAGGGGGTATGGCTACACCTTC TRBJ1-2 TRBV29-1 medium-sized TRBD1
CASSLAGGPNSGNTIYF TGTGCCAGCAGCTTGGCAGGGGGCCCCAACTCTGGAAACACCATATATTTT TRBJ1-3 TRBV5-4 NA TRBD1
CASRAGASGNTIYF TGTGCCAGTAGGGCAGGGGCCTCTGGAAACACCATATATTTT TRBJ1-3 TRBV19 NA NA
CASSPTGRSNQPQHF TGTGCCAGCAGTCCGACGGGGCGAAGCAATCAGCCCCAGCATTTT TRBJ1-5 TRBV6-5 NA NA
CASILTGAPTDTQYF TGTGCCAGCATTTTGACTGGGGCTCCCACAGATACGCAGTATTTT TRBJ2-3 TRBV6-1 NA NA
CATSRERRGEAFF TGTGCCACCAGCAGAGAGAGGAGGGGTGAAGCTTTCTTT TRBJ1-1 TRBV15 NA NA
CASSQYRRGNTGELFF TGTGCCAGCAGCCAATATCGCAGGGGAAACACCGGGGAGCTGTTTTTT TRBJ2-2 TRBV4-2 few NA
CATSRALTGSGNTIYF TGTGCCACCAGCAGAGCCCTGACAGGGTCTGGAAACACCATATATTTT TRBJ1-3 TRBV15 NA TRBD1
CASSLTGGSNYGYTF TGTGCCAGCAGCCTGACAGGGGGTTCTAACTATGGCTACACCTTC TRBJ1-2 TRBV5-6 NA TRBD1
CASSSKTSGANVLTF TGTGCCAGCAGCTCCAAGACCTCTGGGGCCAACGTCCTGACTTTC TRBJ2-6 TRBV7-2 NA NA
CASSLRTSGGQDTQYF TGTGCCAGCAGCTTGCGGACTAGCGGGGGGCAAGATACGCAGTATTTT TRBJ2-3 TRBV11-2 once TRBD2
CASSLVIASYEQYF TGTGCCAGCAGCTTGGTAATTGCCTCCTACGAGCAGTACTTC TRBJ2-7 TRBV5-6 NA NA
CASSSTGAREANVLTF TGTGCCAGCAGCTCAACGGGAGCGCGAGAGGCCAACGTCCTGACTTTC TRBJ2-6 TRBV7-3 NA NA
CASSIDVIQPQHF TGTGCCAGTAGTATAGACGTGATTCAGCCCCAGCATTTT TRBJ1-5 TRBV19 NA NA
CASSEIPGRNTEAFF TGTGCCAGCAGTGAAATCCCAGGCCGCAACACTGAAGCTTTCTTT TRBJ1-1 TRBV6-1 NA NA
CASSYSGGQYSYEQYF TGTGCCAGCAGTTATTCGGGCGGCCAATACTCCTACGAGCAGTACTTC TRBJ2-7 TRBV6-5 NA NA
CASRGGRQGFGDTQYF TGTGCCAGCAGAGGGGGGAGGCAGGGGTTTGGAGATACGCAGTATTTT TRBJ2-3 TRBV5-6 NA NA
CASRGTQFGTTNEKLFF TGTGCCAGCAGGGGGACACAGTTCGGGACAACTAATGAAAAACTGTTTTTT TRBJ1-4 TRBV7-9 once NA
CASSTRGGEQFF TGTGCCAGCAGCACAAGGGGGGGTGAGCAGTTCTTC TRBJ2-1 TRBV7-3 NA NA
CASSVAGAGGETQYF TGTGCCAGCAGCGTAGCGGGAGCGGGGGGCGAGACCCAGTACTTC TRBJ2-5 TRBV7-8 NA TRBD2
CASSPDGYQPQHF TGTGCCAGCAGCCCGGACGGGTATCAGCCCCAGCATTTT TRBJ1-5 TRBV2 NA NA
CASSSIPGETQYF TGTGCCAGCAGCTCCATCCCGGGAGAGACCCAGTACTTC TRBJ2-5 TRBV7-2 NA NA
CASSSGQGAFPPQHF TGCGCCAGCAGCTCCGGACAGGGGGCTTTTCCGCCCCAGCATTTT TRBJ1-5 TRBV5-1 once TRBD1
CASSIDNQGRLEAFF TGTGCCAGTAGTATAGATAACCAGGGTCGACTTGAAGCTTTCTTT TRBJ1-1 TRBV19 NA NA
CASSYYADPYNSPLHF TGTGCCAGCAGTTACTATGCAGACCCATATAATTCACCCCTCCACTTT TRBJ1-6 TRBV6-5 NA NA
CASSFSSEAFF TGTGCCAGCAGTTTCTCGTCTGAAGCTTTCTTT TRBJ1-1 TRBV6-6 NA NA
CASSPHTGGGGYTF TGTGCCAGCAGTCCACATACAGGGGGAGGTGGCTACACCTTC TRBJ1-2 TRBV28 few TRBD1
CASSIRDRATGELFF TGTGCCAGCAGCATCCGGGACAGGGCAACCGGGGAGCTGTTTTTT TRBJ2-2 TRBV7-8 NA TRBD1
CASSLSGRDQPQHF TGCGCCAGCAGCTTGTCAGGGAGGGATCAGCCCCAGCATTTT TRBJ1-5 TRBV5-1 NA NA